This T cell receptor beta chain was found in a study of cytomegalovirus exposure and HLA in healthy donors. Study conclusions and caveats: The authors listed 180 or so TCR beta chains as cytomegalovirus-associated.

In the case of this clone: Its specificity is unknown.

Using immunoSEQ multiplex PCR, the repertoire was profiled, and TCRdb retains in-frame clones only, with some absent. The sample shows some 70,000 clones, around 89% of them seen only once. This CDR3 has 16 amino acids. The J segment lost 8 bases and the V segment lost 5 bases, leaving 14 bases of the junction unmatched. The germline V gene encodes CDR1 SGHVS and CDR2 FNYEAQ. This chain joins TRBV7-6 and TRBJ1-4, with 7 bases identical to TRBD1. This TCR derives from a woman under 30 in good health and CMV-seronegative. The sequenced material came from PBMCs. This chain's CDR3 is CASSPKTGVWGEKLFF. For the CDR3, the DNA is TGTGCCAGCAGCCCGAAAACAGGGGTCTGGGGGGAAAAACTGTTTTTT.